This TCR beta chain came from a study of cytomegalovirus exposure and HLA in healthy donors. This clone turned up a few times. The primer mix had 60 Vbeta and 13 Jbeta primers. Here immunoSEQ multiplex PCR was the method, and the copy in TCRdb shows in-frame clones only, minus some. Among about 230,000 clones listed, about 80% were seen once. Trimming at V came to 2 bases and at J to 9 bases, leaving 3 bases not matched to a gene. The CDR3 is 15 residues long. CDR1 is MNHNS, CDR2 SASEGT, per germline. What was sequenced was PBMCs. This clonotype was obtained from a woman aged 60-70 years in good health and CMV-seropositive. V is TRBV6-1 and J is TRBJ1-6; 11 positions match TRBD1. DNA for the CDR3: TGTGCCAGCAGTGAATCTGGGACAGGGGGTTCACCCCTCCACTTT. It codes for CASSESGTGGSPLHF.